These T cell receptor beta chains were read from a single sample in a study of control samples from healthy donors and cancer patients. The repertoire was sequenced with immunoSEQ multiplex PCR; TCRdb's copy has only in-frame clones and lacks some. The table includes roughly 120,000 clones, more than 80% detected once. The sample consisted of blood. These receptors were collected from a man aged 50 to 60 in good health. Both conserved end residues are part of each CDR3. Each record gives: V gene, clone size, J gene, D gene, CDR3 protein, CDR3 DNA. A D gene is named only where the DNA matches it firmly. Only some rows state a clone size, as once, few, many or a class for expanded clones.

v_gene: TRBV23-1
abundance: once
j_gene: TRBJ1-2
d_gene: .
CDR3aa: CASSQRTLTARVNYGYTF
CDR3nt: TGCGCCAGCAGTCAACGCACGCTTACGGCCCGCGTTAACTATGGCTACACCTTC

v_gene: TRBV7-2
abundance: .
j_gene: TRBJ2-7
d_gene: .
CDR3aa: CASRGDMIHEQYF
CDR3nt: TGTGCCAGCCGAGGGGATATGATCCACGAGCAGTACTTC

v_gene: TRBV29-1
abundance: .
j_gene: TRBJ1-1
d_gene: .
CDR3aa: CGSTGGTEAFF
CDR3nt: TGCGGCTCCACCGGGGGCACTGAAGCTTTCTTT

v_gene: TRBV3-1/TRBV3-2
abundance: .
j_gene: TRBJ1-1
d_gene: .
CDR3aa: CASSPYLSLNTEAFF
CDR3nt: TGTGCCAGCAGCCCTTACCTTTCACTGAACACTGAAGCTTTCTTT

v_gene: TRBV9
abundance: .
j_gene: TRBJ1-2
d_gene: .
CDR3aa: CASSVGLVGSPGYGYTF
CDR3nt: TGTGCCAGCAGCGTAGGACTGGTCGGGTCTCCGGGCTATGGCTACACCTTC

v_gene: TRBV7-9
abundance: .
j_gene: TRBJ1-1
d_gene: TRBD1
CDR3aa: CASSRQGPGTEAFF
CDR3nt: TGTGCCAGCAGCAGACAGGGGCCCGGGACTGAAGCTTTCTTT

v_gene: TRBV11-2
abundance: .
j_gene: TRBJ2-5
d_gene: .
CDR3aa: CASSQGGMGETQYF
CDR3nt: TGTGCCAGCAGCCAAGGGGGAATGGGGGAGACCCAGTACTTC

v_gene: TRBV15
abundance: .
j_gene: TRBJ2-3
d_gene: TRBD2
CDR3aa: CATSRAEISSGGDTQYF
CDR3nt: TGTGCCACCAGCAGAGCAGAAATATCTAGCGGGGGAGATACGCAGTATTTT

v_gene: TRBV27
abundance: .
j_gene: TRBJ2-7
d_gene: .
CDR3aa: CASSFIRGTYEQYF
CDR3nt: TGTGCCAGCAGTTTCATCAGGGGCACCTACGAGCAGTACTTC

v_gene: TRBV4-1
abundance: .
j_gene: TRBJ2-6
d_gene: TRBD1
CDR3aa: CASEQGAGGANVLTF
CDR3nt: TGCGCCAGTGAACAGGGGGCAGGTGGGGCCAACGTCCTGACTTTC

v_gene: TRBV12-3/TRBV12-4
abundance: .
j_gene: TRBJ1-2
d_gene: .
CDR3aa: CASSAIGYTF
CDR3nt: TGTGCCAGCAGTGCAATTGGCTACACCTTC

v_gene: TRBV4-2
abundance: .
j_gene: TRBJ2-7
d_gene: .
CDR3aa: CASSPGPSGYEQYF
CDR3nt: TGTGCCAGCAGCCCGGGACCCAGCGGCTACGAGCAGTACTTC

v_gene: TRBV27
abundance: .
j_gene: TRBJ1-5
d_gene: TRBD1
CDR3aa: CASSSDRGGQPQHF
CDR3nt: TGTGCCAGCAGTTCTGACAGGGGTGGTCAGCCCCAGCATTTT

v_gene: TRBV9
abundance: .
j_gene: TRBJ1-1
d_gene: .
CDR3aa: CASSVDGGMVTEAFF
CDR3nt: TGTGCCAGCAGCGTAGACGGGGGGATGGTAACTGAAGCTTTCTTT

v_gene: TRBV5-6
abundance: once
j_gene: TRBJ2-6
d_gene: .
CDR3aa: CASSLAVVSGANVLTF
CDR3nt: TGTGCCAGCAGCTTGGCGGTGGTCTCTGGGGCCAACGTCCTGACTTTC

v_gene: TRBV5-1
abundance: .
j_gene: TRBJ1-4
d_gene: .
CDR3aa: CASSWGGEDEKLFF
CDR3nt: TGCGCCAGCAGCTGGGGGGGCGAGGATGAAAAACTGTTTTTT

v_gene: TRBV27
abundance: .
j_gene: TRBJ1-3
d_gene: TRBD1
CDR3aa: CASSLSGRGPSGNTIYF
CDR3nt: TGTGCCAGCAGTTTATCCGGCAGGGGGCCTTCAGGAAACACCATATATTTT

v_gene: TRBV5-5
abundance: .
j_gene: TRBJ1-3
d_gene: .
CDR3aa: CASSWGAGIANTIYF
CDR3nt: TGTGCCAGCAGCTGGGGCGCAGGGATTGCGAACACCATATATTTT

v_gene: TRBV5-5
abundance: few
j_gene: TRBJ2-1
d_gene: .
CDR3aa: CASSLDTPSYNEQFF
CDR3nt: TGTGCCAGCAGCTTGGATACCCCCTCCTACAATGAGCAGTTCTTC

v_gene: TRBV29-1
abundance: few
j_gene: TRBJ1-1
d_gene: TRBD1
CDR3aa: CSARATGSNTEAFF
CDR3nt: TGCAGCGCCCGAGCGACAGGGTCCAACACTGAAGCTTTCTTT

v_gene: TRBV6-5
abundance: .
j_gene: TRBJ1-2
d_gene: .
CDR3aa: CASSYLQGYGYTF
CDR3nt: TGTGCCAGCAGTTACTTACAAGGGTATGGCTACACCTTC

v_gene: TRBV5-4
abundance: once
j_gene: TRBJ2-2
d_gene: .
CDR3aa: CASRLSGATGELFF
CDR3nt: TGTGCCAGCAGATTATCGGGCGCAACCGGGGAGCTGTTTTTT

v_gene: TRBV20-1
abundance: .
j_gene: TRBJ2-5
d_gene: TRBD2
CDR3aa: CSASMSGGQETQYF
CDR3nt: TGCAGTGCTAGTATGAGCGGGGGGCAAGAGACCCAGTACTTC

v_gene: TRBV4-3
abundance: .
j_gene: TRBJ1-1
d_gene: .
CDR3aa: CASSQDRRGVNTEAFF
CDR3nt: TGCGCCAGCAGCCAAGATCGGAGGGGGGTAAACACTGAAGCTTTCTTT

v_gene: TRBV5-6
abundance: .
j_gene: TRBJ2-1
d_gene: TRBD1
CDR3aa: CASSLVGTGSYNEQFF
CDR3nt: TGTGCCAGCAGCTTGGTCGGGACAGGGTCCTACAATGAGCAGTTCTTC

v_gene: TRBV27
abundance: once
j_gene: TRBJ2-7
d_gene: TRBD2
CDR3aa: CASSSPGREKYF
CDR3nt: TGTGCCAGCAGTTCACCTGGGAGGGAAAAGTACTTC

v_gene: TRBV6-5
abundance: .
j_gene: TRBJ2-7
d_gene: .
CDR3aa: CASSPQAYSSYEQYF
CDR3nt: TGTGCCAGCAGCCCCCAGGCTTACAGCTCCTACGAGCAGTACTTC

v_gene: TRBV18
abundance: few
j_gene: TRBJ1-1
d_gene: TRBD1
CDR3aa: CASSLLDRAGTEAFF
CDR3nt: TGTGCCAGCTCACTCCTCGACAGGGCCGGCACTGAAGCTTTCTTT

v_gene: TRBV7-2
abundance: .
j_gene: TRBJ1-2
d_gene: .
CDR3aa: CASSLGTAGGYTF
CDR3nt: TGTGCCAGCAGCTTAGGGACAGCTGGGGGCTACACCTTC

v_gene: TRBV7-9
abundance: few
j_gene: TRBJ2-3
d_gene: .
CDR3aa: CASSLAITSTDTQYF
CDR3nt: TGTGCCAGCAGCTTAGCGATCACTAGCACAGATACGCAGTATTTT

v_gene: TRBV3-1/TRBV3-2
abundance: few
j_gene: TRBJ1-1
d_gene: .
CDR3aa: CASSQTPAEAFF
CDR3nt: TGTGCCAGCAGCCAAACTCCCGCTGAAGCTTTCTTT

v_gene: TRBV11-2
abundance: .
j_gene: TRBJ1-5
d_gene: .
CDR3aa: CASSLGGGQPQHF
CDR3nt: TGTGCCAGCAGCTTAGGGGGAGGACAGCCCCAGCATTTT

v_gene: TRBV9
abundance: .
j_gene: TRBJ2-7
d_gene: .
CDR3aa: CASSVAGGAQYF
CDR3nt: TGTGCCAGCAGCGTAGCCGGGGGAGCGCAGTACTTC

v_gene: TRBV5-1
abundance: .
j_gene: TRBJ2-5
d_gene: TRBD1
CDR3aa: CASSDQGQGAPETQYF
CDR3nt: TGCGCCAGCAGCGATCAGGGACAGGGGGCGCCGGAGACCCAGTACTTC

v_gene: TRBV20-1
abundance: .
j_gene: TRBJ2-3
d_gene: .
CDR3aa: CSASSRGRLSSTDTQYF
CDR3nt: TGCAGTGCTAGTAGCCGAGGACGGCTATCTAGCACAGATACGCAGTATTTT

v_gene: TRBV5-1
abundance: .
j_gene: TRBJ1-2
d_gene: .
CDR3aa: CASSPDGPYGYTF
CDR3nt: TGCGCCAGCAGCCCGGACGGACCCTATGGCTACACCTTC

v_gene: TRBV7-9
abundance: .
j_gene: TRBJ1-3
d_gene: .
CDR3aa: CASSLVTPGSHTIYF
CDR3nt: TGTGCCAGCAGCTTAGTTACCCCAGGGAGTCACACCATATATTTT

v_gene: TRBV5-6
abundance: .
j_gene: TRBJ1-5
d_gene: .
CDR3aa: CASSLGGGLNQPQHF
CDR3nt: TGTGCCAGCAGCCTGGGTGGGGGGCTCAATCAGCCCCAGCATTTT

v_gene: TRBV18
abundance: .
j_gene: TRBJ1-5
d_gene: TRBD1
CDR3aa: CASSPGQLTNQPQHF
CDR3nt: TGTGCCAGCTCACCGGGACAGTTGACCAATCAGCCCCAGCATTTT

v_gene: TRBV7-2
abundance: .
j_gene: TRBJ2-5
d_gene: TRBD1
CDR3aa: CASSLGGQGFQETQYF
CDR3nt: TGTGCCAGCAGCTTAGGGGGACAGGGGTTCCAAGAGACCCAGTACTTC